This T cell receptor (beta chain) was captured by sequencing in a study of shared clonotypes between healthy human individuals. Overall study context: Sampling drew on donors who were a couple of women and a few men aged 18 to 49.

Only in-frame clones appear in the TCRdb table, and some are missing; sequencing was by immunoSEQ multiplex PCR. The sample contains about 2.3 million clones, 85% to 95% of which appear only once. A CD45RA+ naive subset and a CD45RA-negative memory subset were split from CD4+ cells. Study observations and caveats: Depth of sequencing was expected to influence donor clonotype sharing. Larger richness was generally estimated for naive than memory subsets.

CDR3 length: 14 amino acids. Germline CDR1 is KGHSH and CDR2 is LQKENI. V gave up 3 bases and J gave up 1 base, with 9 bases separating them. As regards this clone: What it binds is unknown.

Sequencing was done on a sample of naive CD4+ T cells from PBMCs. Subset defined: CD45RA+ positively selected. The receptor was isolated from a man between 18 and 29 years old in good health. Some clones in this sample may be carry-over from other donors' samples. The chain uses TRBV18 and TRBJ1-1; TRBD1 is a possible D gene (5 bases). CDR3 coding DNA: TGTGCCAGCTCACCCACACAGGCGAACACTGAAGCTTTCTTT. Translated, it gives CASSPTQANTEAFF.